This entry concerns a single T cell receptor (beta chain). MiXCR, run by TCRdb on the RT-PCR reads, gives a single entry per CDR3 protein. The sample consists of some 960,000 distinct CDR3 sequences, around 17% of them appearing once. Deletions cut 0 bases from V and 2 bases from J, with 12 bases between. CDR1 is LGHNA and CDR2 is YNFKEQ in the germline V gene. The length of the CDR3 is 16 residues. The data were obtained in a study of patients and donors after allogeneic stem cell transplantation. This chain joins TRBV4-2 and TRBJ2-3; possible D gene TRBD1, 5 bases. Sequencing was done on a sample of blood, either unsorted or a sorted T cell fraction (not recorded which). This clonotype was obtained from a human donor who was either an allogeneic HSCT recipient or a stem cell or donor lymphocyte infusion donor (not recorded which). It is not recorded whose cells these are; they may come from a transplant donor. The CDR3 sequence: CASSQDPGHYTDTQYF. The CDR3 bases are TGTGCCAGCAGCCAAGATCCAGGACACTACACAGATACGCAGTATTTT.